The next 12 T cell receptor beta chains were all read from a single sample in a study of blood T cell repertoires in COVID-19 (dated by TCRdb to the early 2020s). The method was the immunoSEQ multiplex PCR assay. Drawn from immuneACCESS, this table holds only the in-frame rearrangements with V and J called that TCRdb kept. Clones are partly lost; checked studies trace under half to an unresolved V gene and leave the rest unexplained. Recorded for this sample are a few hundred thousand clones; about nine tenths of them occurred a single time. Of the sample, roughly 4.1% is held by the ten largest clones. The sequenced sample consisted of peripheral blood. The receptor set was obtained from a man between 45 and 60 years old with acute or convalescent COVID-19.

J is TRBJ1-2 and V is TRBV14; unclear D gene. Germline CDR1 SGHDN, CDR2 FVKESK. The CDR3 extends over 13 amino acids. The V gene lost 4 bases and the J gene lost 0 bases, with 6 bases spanning the gap. The chain's CDR3 is CASSLQANYGYTF. The CDR3 bases are TGTGCCAGCAGCCTTCAGGCTAACTATGGCTACACCTTC.

This clone was found once. The J gene is TRBJ2-3, the V gene TRBV3-1 (or the pseudogene TRBV3-2), with a weak D call TRBD1 (5 bases). Germline CDR1 LGHDT, CDR2 YNNKEL (reference sequence). The CDR3 spans 15 residues. V shed 1 base and J shed 3 bases, with 11 bases lying between them. CDR3 region: CASSQGNQGTDTQYF. The DNA for the CDR3 is TGTGCCAGCAGCCAAGGGAATCAGGGAACAGATACGCAGTATTTT.

The chain recombines TRBV11-3 with TRBJ2-7; 10 nucleotides align to TRBD2. J was trimmed by 2 bases and V by 6 bases; bases with no gene match: 7. This CDR3 spans 15 amino acids. Germline V gene sequence: CDR1 SGHNT, CDR2 YENEEA. Written as DNA, the CDR3 is TGTGCCAGCAGTCCTAGCGGGGGCCTAACCTACGAGCAGTACTTC. This translates into CASSPSGGLTYEQYF. Using reference TRBV11-3 and TRBJ2-7 for the parts outside the CDR3, the full variable domain is EAGVVQSPRYKIIEKKQPVAFWCNPISGHNTLYWYLQNLGQGPELLIRYENEEAVDDSQLPKDRFSAERLKGVDSTLKIQPAELGDSAVYLCASSPSGGLTYEQYFGPGTRLTVT.

The gene calls are TRBV2 and TRBJ2-7; 10 bases agree with TRBD1. With V trimmed by 5 bases and J by 4 bases, 8 bases remained unmatched. The CDR3 totals 15 residues. The germline V gene encodes CDR1 SNHLY and CDR2 FYNNEI. The CDR3 bases are TGTGCCAGCAGTATCGACAGGGGGCGCGTGTACGAGCAGTACTTC. Translation: CASSIDRGRVYEQYF.

The chain employs TRBV6-5 and TRBJ1-4, with 10 bases identical to TRBD1. The CDR3 spans 14 residues. Germline V CDR1 and CDR2: MNHEY, SVGAGI. V dropped 7 bases and J dropped 8; count of bases not matched to a gene: 7. CDR3 loop: CASIRDRGGEKLFF. CDR3 nucleotides: TGTGCCAGCATCAGGGACAGGGGCGGCGAAAAACTGTTTTTT.

The chain recombines TRBV7-3 with TRBJ2-3, with 8 bases aligning to TRBD2. This CDR3 region has 13 residues. Germline loops: CDR1 SGHTA, CDR2 FQGTGA. V trimming: 8 bases; J trimming: 4 bases; junction bases outside the gene matches: 5. For the CDR3, the DNA is TGTGCCAGCGCCTCGACTAGCGCAGATACGCAGTATTTT. This encodes CASASTSADTQYF.

V usage is TRBV19 and J usage is TRBJ1-1; 9 bases fit TRBD1. J was trimmed by 11 bases and V by 6 bases; bases with no gene match: 13. The CDR3 has 14 residues. CDR1 LNHDA and CDR2 SQIVND come from the germline V gene (reference sequence). The CDR3: CASRPSRDRAQAFF. The CDR3 coding sequence is TGTGCCAGTAGACCGTCCCGGGACAGGGCTCAGGCTTTCTTT.

This clone appeared a single time. The genes are TRBV6-1 and TRBJ2-2; 8 bases agree with TRBD1. CDR3 length: 15 residues. Germline loops: CDR1 MNHNS, CDR2 SASEGT. J lost 9 bases, V lost 2 bases, and 8 bases had no gene match. The CDR3 protein is CASSEPGQGKRELFF. CDR3 DNA sequence: TGTGCCAGCAGTGAACCCGGACAGGGTAAAAGGGAGCTGTTTTTT.

The chain uses TRBV28 and TRBJ1-2; 9 bases map to TRBD1. The CDR3 is 15 amino acids. V shed 4 bases and J 4 bases; nucleotides not matched to a gene: 7. Per germline, CDR1 MDHEN and CDR2 SYDVKM. CDR3 bases: TGTGCCAGCAGTTCCGAACAGGGGGCCCGCTATGGCTACACCTTC. Encoded protein: CASSSEQGARYGYTF.

This sequence joins TRBV5-4 and TRBJ1-1; 12 bases are a match to TRBD1. CDR3 length: 14 amino acids. V was clipped by 6 bases and J by 4 bases; unmatched bases: 4. Germline V gives CDR1 SGHNT, CDR2 YYREEE (reference sequence). The CDR3 sequence is CASTRDRGLTEAFF. The CDR3 DNA sequence: TGTGCCAGCACCAGGGACAGGGGGCTCACTGAAGCTTTCTTT. The entire variable domain, with the rest obtained from reference TRBV5-4 and TRBJ1-1, is as follows: ETGVTQSPTHLIKTRGQQVTLRCSSQSGHNTVSWYQQALGQGPQFIFQYYREEENGRGNFPPRFSGLQFPNYSSELNVNALELDDSALYLCASTRDRGLTEAFFGQGTRLTVV.

The chain carries TRBV5-1 and TRBJ1-1; 7 nucleotides align to TRBD1. The J segment lost 1 base and the V segment lost 2 bases, leaving 5 bases of the junction unmatched. CDR3 size: 15 residues. Germline V lookup: CDR1 SGHRS, CDR2 YFSETQ. CDR3 protein: CASSFTGVPNTEAFF. The CDR3 DNA sequence: TGCGCCAGCAGCTTCACAGGGGTGCCGAACACTGAAGCTTTCTTT. Drawing the rest from reference TRBV5-1 and TRBJ1-1, the complete variable domain is KAGVTQTPRYLIKTRGQQVTLSCSPISGHRSVSWYQQTPGQGLQFLFEYFSETQRNKGNFPGRFSGRQFSNSRSEMNVSTLELGDSALYLCASSFTGVPNTEAFFGQGTRLTVV.

The chain employs TRBV13 and TRBJ1-2, with 7 bases matching TRBD1. Germline V gene sequence: CDR1 PRHDT, CDR2 FYEKMQ (reference sequence). V dropped 4 bases and J dropped 4; count of bases not matched to a gene: 3. CDR3 size: 13 residues. The CDR3 nucleotides are TGTGCCAGCAGCTCCGGGACAGCCTATGGCTACACCTTC. Protein: CASSSGTAYGYTF.